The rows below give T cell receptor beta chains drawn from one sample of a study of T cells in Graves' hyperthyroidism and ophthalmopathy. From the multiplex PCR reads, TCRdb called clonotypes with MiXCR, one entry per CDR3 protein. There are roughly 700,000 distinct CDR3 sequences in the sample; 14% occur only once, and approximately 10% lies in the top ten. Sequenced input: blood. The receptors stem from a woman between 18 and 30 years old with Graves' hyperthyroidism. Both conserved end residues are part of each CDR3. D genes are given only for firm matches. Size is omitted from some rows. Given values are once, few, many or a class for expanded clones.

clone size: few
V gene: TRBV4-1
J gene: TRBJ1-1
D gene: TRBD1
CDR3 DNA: TGCGCCAGCAGTCTCGGACAGGGGGGACCTCTCCCTGAAGCTTTCTTT
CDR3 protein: CASSLGQGGPLPEAFF

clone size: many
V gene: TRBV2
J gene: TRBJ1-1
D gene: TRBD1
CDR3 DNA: TGTGCCAGCAGGCGACCGACAGGGTGGGTTTATGGCACTGAAGCTTTCTTT
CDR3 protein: CASRRPTGWVYGTEAFF

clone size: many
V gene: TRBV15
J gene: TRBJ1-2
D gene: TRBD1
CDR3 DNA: TGTGCCACCAGCAGAAGGGGGACAGGGTCCCATGGCTACACCTTC
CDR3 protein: CATSRRGTGSHGYTF

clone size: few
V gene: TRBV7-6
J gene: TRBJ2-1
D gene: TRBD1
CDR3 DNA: TGTGCCAGCAGCTTAACAGGGGTCTCCTACAATGAGCAGTTCTTC
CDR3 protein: CASSLTGVSYNEQFF

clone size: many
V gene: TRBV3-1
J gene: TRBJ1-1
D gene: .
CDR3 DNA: TGTGCCAGCAGCCAGAGGTTAGGACGTAGGGACAACACTGAAGCTTTCTTT
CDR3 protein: CASSQRLGRRDNTEAFF

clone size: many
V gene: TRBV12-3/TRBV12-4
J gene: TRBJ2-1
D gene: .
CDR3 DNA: TGTGCCAGCCGTAGGGACCGGGTGGGGTTGGAGCAGTTCTTC
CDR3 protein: CASRRDRVGLEQFF

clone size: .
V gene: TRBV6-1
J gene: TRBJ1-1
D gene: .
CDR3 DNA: TGTGCCAGCAGTGAATACGGCCTCCGCGGCACTGAAGCTTTCTTT
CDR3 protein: CASSEYGLRGTEAFF

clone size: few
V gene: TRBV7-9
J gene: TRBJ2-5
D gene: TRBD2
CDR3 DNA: TGTGCCAGCAGCTCGACCCCGCAAGCGGGATATCGGGAGACCCAGTACTTC
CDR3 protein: CASSSTPQAGYRETQYF

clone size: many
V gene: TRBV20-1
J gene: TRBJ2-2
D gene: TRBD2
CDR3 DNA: TGCAGTGCTAGCCAATACTTAGCGGGCCAGAACACCGGGGAGCTGTTTTTT
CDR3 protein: CSASQYLAGQNTGELFF

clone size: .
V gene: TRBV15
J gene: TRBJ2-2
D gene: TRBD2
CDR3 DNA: TGTGCCACCAAAAAGCATAGCGGGAGACACACCGGGGAGCTGTTTTTT
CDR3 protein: CATKKHSGRHTGELFF

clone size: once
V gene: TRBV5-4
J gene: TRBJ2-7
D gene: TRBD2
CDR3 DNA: TGTGCCAGCAGCCCGACCCCTAGCGGGAGGGACAACGAGCAGTACTTC
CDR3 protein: CASSPTPSGRDNEQYF

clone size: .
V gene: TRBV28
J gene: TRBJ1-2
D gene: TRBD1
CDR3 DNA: TGTGCCAGCGGCCTGGACAGGGTTTATGGCTACACCTTC
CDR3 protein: CASGLDRVYGYTF

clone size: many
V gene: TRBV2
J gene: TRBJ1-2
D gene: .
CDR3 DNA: TGTGCCAGCAGTGAATATGGCTACACCTTC
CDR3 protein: CASSEYGYTF

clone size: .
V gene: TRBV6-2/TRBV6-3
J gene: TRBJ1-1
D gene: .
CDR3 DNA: TGTGCCAGCAGCAGGGTCCGGGGCACTGAAGCTTTCTTT
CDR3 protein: CASSRVRGTEAFF

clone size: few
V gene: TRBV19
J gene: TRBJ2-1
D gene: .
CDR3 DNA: TGTGAGAGGGACGGGAGACGGCATGAGCAGTTCTTC
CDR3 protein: CERDGRRHEQFF

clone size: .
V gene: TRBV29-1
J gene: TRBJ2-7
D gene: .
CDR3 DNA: TGCAGCGTTGAACCGGGAAGGGGACGCGAGCAGTACTTC
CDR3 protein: CSVEPGRGREQYF

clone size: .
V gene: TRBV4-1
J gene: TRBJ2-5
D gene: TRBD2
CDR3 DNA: TGCGCCAGCAGCCAAATCATCGGACTAGCGGGAGTTGGTCGAGAGACCCAGTACTTC
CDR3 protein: CASSQIIGLAGVGRETQYF

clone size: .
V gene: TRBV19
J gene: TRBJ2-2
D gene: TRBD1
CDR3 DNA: TGTGCCAGTAAAAGGGGGGACAGGGGGCCCACCGGGGAGCTGTTTTTT
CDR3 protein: CASKRGDRGPTGELFF

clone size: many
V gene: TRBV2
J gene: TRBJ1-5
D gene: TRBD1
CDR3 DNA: TGTGCCAGCAGTGACCAACAGGGGGCTAATCAGCCCCAGCATTTT
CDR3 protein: CASSDQQGANQPQHF

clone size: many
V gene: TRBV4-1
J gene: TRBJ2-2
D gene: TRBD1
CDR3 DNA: TGCGCCAGCAGCGCGACAGGGGCGGGCACCGGGGAGCTGTTTTTT
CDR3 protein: CASSATGAGTGELFF

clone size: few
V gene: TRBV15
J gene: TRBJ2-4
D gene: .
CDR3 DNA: TGTGCCACCAGCACCGACCTCCTAGCCAAAAACATTCAGTACTTC
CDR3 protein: CATSTDLLAKNIQYF

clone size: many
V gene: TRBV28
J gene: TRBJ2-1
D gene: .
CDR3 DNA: TGTGCCAGCATCCCGCTAGGGGACTATGAGCAGTTCTTC
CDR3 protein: CASIPLGDYEQFF

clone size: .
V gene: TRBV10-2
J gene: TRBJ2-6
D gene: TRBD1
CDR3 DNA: TGCGCCAGCAGTGGGGACAGATTCTCTGGGGCCAACGTCCTGACTTTC
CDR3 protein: CASSGDRFSGANVLTF

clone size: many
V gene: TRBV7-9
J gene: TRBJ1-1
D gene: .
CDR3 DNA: TGTGCCAGCAGCTTGAGAGACACGAACACTGAAGCTTTCTTT
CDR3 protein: CASSLRDTNTEAFF

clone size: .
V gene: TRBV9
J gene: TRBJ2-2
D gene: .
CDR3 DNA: TGTGCCAGCAGCGGCTCCGGGACGGAGGGAGATCAGCTGTTTTTT
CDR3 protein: CASSGSGTEGDQLFF

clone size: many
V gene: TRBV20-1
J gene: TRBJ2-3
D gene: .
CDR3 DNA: TGCAGTGCTAGGGCCGCAGGGATGGATACGCAGTATTTT
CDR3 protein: CSARAAGMDTQYF

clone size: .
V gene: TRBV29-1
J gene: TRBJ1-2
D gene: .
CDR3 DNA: TGCAGCGTTGAGGGGGTAGGGACCAAGGATGGCTACACCTTC
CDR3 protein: CSVEGVGTKDGYTF

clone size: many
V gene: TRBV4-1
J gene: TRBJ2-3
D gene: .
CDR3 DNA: TGCGCCAGCAGTTTTCATTGGACTCCCAGCATGGATACGCAGTATTTT
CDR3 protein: CASSFHWTPSMDTQYF

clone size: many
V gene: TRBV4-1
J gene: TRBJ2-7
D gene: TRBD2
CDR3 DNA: TGCGCCAGCAGCCCAAAGACTAGCGGATCCTACGAGCAGTACTTC
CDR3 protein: CASSPKTSGSYEQYF

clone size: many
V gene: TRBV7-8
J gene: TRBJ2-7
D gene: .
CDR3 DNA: TGTGCCAGCAGCTTTGGGGCAAGCTCCTACGAGCAGTACTTC
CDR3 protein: CASSFGASSYEQYF

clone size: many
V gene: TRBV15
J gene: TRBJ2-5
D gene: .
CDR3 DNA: TGTGCCACCAGCAGTGTGACAGAGCTCCTCCAAGAGACCCAGTACTTC
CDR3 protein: CATSSVTELLQETQYF

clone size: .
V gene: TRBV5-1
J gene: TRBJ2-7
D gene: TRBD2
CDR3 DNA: TGCGCCAGCAGCTTAGTCGCGGGAGAGGACTACGAGCAGTACTTC
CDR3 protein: CASSLVAGEDYEQYF

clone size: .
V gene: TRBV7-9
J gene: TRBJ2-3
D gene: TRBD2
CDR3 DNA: TGTGCCAGCAGCTTAGAAGCGGGGACTGGACTAAATACGCAGTATTTT
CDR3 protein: CASSLEAGTGLNTQYF

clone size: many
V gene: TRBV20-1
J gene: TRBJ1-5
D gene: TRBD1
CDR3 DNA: TGCAGTGCTAGGCCGGGACAGCTAAATCAGCCCCAGCATTTT
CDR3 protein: CSARPGQLNQPQHF

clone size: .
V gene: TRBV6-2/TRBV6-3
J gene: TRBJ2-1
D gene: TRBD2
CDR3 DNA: TGTGCCAGCGGCTTAGCGGGAGCCAATGAGCAGTTCTTC
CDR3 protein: CASGLAGANEQFF

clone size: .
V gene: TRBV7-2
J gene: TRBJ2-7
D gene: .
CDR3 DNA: TGTGCCAGCAGCTCCTCAAACTACGAGCAGTACTTC
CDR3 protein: CASSSSNYEQYF

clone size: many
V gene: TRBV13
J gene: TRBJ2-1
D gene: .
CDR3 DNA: TGTGCCAGCAGCTTACCCCGAGGACCCAATGAGCAGTTCTTC
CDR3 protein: CASSLPRGPNEQFF

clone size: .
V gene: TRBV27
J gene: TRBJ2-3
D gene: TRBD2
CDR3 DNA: TGTGCCAGCAGTTCGTACAAAACTAGCGGCAGCACAGATACGCAGTATTTT
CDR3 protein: CASSSYKTSGSTDTQYF

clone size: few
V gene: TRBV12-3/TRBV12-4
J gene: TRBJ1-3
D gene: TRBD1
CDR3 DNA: TGTGCCAGCAGCCAGAGAGCCGGGACAGCTGGAAACACCATATATTTT
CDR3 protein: CASSQRAGTAGNTIYF

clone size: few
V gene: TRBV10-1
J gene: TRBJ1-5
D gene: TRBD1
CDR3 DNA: TGCGCCAGCAGGAAGGGACAGGATAGCAATCAGCCCCAGCATTTT
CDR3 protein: CASRKGQDSNQPQHF

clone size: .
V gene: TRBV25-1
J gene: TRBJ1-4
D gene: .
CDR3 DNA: TGTGCCAGCAACGGGGGGCCTAATGAAAAACTGTTTTTT
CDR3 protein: CASNGGPNEKLFF

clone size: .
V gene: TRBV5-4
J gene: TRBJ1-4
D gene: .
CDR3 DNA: TGTGCCAGCAGCTTAGGTACAGAGAGAACTAATGAAAAACTGTTTTTT
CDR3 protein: CASSLGTERTNEKLFF

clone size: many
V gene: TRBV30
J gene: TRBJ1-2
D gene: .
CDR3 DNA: TGTGCCTGGAGTGTACCCGGCAGGGGAGGCTATGGCTACACCTTC
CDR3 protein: CAWSVPGRGGYGYTF

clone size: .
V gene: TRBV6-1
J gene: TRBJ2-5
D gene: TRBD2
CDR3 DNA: TGTGCCAGCGGAGCGGGAGGGTACCTGGAGACCCAGTACTTC
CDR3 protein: CASGAGGYLETQYF

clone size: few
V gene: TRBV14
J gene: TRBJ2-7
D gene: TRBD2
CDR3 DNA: TGTGCCAGCAGCCCAGGACTAGCGGGCCTTAGCTCCTACGAGCAGTACTTC
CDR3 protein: CASSPGLAGLSSYEQYF

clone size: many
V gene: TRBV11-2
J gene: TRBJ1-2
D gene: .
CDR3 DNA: TGTGCCAGCAGCTTAATTCAGAACTATGGCTACACCTTC
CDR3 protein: CASSLIQNYGYTF

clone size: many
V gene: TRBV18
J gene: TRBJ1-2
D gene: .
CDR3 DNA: TGTGCCAGCTCACCTACCCTTGTGGTGGGCTACACCTTC
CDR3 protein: CASSPTLVVGYTF

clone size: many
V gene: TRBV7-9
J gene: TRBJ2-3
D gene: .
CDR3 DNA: TGTGCCAGCAGCCTTAAAAAGAGGAGGGAGCCGACAGATACGCAGTATTTT
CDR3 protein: CASSLKKRREPTDTQYF

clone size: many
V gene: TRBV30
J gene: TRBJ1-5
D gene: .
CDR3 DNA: TGTGCCTGGAGGGATCAGCCCCAGCATTTT
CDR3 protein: CAWRDQPQHF

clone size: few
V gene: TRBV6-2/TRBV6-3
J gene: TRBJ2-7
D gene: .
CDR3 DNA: TGTGCCAGCAGTCAGGTAGACTTCGCCTACGAGCAGTACTTC
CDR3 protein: CASSQVDFAYEQYF

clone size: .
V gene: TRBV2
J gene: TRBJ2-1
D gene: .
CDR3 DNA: TGTGCCAGCAGCTCCCCCGACAGCTCCTACAATGAGCAGTTCTTC
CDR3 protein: CASSSPDSSYNEQFF

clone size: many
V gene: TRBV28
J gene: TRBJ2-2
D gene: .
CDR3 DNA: TGTGCCAGCAGTTTAGGGGCAACGAACACCGGGGAGCTGTTTTTT
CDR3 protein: CASSLGATNTGELFF

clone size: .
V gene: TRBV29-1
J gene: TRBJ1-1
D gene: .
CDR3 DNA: TGCAGCGTTATAACAACAGGGCGGGCGAGGAACACTGAAGCTTTCTTT
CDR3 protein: CSVITTGRARNTEAFF